These T cell receptor beta chains were read from a single sample in a study of response to subunit inactivated influenza vaccine. TCRdb re-called the RT-PCR reads through MiXCR, storing one row per CDR3 protein. The top ten hold about 11% of the sample, which has about 180,000 distinct CDR3 sequences, around 9.2% seen once. The starting material was non-naive T cells sorted from PBMCs, obtained on the day of vaccination. The receptors derive from a man aged 45 to 65 who received an inactivated influenza vaccine. CDR3s include the opening cysteine and the closing phenylalanine or tryptophan. D genes are given only for firm matches. Expanded clones get a size class; other rows say once, few or many, or leave the size out.

v_call	d_call	clone_size	j_call	cdr3_aa	cdr3_nt
TRBV6-1	TRBD2	many	TRBJ2-3	CASRKERGRDTQYF	TGTGCCAGCAGAAAGGAGCGGGGTAGGGATACGCAGTATTTT
TRBV6-2/TRBV6-3	TRBD2	many	TRBJ2-3	CASSYDLATSGAPQADTQYF	TGTGCCAGCAGTTATGACCTGGCGACTAGCGGGGCTCCCCAGGCGGATACGCAGTATTTT
TRBV20-1	TRBD2	few	TRBJ2-1	CSGGAGGSYNEQFF	TGCAGTGGGGGTGCGGGGGGCTCTTACAATGAGCAGTTCTTC
TRBV29-1	.	few	TRBJ2-3	CSVEDPVGQGTTDTQYF	TGCAGCGTTGAAGATCCAGTGGGCCAGGGAACCACAGATACGCAGTATTTT
TRBV5-1	.	.	TRBJ1-1	CASSLASFNTEAFF	TGCGCCAGCAGCTTGGCCAGTTTCAACACTGAAGCTTTCTTT
TRBV7-2	.	.	TRBJ2-2	CASSLGRYTGELFF	TGTGCCAGCAGCTTGGGGCGGTACACCGGGGAGCTGTTTTTT
TRBV5-1	.	.	TRBJ2-3	CASSFPSWGLGTDTQYF	TGCGCCAGCAGCTTCCCCTCGTGGGGCCTAGGTACAGATACGCAGTATTTT
TRBV28	TRBD1	few	TRBJ2-1	CASSKQGLYEQFF	TGTGCCAGCAGCAAACAGGGGTTGTATGAGCAGTTCTTC
TRBV20-1	.	.	TRBJ2-3	CSARPGSTDTQYF	TGCAGTGCTAGACCAGGGAGCACAGATACGCAGTATTTT
TRBV20-1	.	.	TRBJ1-5	CSARDPIPNQPQHF	TGCAGTGCTAGAGATCCTATTCCGAACCAGCCCCAGCATTTT
TRBV10-2	TRBD1	.	TRBJ1-5	CASRGQGGEPQHF	TGCGCCAGCAGAGGACAGGGGGGGGAGCCCCAGCATTTT
TRBV7-6	TRBD1	many	TRBJ2-1	CASSTTGQYYNEQFF	TGTGCCAGCAGCACGACGGGACAGTATTACAATGAGCAGTTCTTC